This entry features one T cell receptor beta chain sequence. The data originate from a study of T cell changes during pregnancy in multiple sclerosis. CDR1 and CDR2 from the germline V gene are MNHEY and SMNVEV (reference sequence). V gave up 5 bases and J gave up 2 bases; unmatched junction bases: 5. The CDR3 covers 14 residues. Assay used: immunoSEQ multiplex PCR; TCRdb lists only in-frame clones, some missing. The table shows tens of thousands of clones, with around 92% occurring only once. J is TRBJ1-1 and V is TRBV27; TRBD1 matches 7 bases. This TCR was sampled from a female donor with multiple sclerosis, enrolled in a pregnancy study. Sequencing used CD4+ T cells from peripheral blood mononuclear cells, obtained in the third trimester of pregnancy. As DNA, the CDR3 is TGTGCCAGCAGTCCCTGGACAGGAAACACTGAAGCTTTCTTT. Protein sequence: CASSPWTGNTEAFF.